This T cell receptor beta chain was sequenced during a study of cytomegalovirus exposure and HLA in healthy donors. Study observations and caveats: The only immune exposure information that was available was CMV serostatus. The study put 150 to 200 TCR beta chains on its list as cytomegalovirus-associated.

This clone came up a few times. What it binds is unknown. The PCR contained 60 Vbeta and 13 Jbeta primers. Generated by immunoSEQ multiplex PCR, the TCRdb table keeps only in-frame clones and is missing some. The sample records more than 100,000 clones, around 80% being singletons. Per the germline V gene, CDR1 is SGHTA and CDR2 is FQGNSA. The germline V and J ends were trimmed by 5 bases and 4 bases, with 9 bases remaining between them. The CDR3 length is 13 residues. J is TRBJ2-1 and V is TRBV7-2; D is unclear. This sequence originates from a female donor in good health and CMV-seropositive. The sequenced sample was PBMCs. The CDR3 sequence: CASSKDSYNEQFF. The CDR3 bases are TGTGCCAGCAGCAAAGACTCTTACAATGAGCAGTTCTTC.